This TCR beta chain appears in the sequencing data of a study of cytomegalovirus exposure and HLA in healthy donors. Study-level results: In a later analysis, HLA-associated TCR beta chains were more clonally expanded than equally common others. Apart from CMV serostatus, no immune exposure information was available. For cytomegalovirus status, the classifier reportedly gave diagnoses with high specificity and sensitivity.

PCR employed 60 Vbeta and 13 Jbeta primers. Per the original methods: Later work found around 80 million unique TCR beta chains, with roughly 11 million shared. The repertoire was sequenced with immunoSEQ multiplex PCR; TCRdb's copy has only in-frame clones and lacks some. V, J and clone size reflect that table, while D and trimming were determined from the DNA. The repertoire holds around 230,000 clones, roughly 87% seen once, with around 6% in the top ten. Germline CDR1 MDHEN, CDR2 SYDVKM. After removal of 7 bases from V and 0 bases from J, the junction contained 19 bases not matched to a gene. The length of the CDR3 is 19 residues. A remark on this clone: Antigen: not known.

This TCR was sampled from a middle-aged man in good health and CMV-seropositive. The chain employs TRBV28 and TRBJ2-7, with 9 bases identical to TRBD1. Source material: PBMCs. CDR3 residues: CASKGNPGQGFPGSYEQYF. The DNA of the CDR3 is TGTGCCAGCAAGGGTAATCCGGGACAGGGCTTCCCTGGCTCCTACGAGCAGTACTTC.